The 5 T cell receptor beta chains reported below all come from one sample, sequenced in a study of blood T cell repertoires in COVID-19. TCRdb's copy holds only in-frame clones and misses some; the assay was immunoSEQ multiplex PCR. This sample has roughly 280,000 clones, with 86% found just once. Sequencing used peripheral blood. These receptors were obtained from a young man with active or convalescent COVID-19.

This sequence joins TRBV11-2 and TRBJ1-3; D gene unclear. The CDR3 is made up of 15 amino acids. V lost 3 bases and J 0 bases, leaving 9 bases between the germline ends. Germline V gene lookup returns CDR1 SGHAT and CDR2 FQNNGV. The CDR3 reads CASSLVDFSGNTIYF. CDR3 DNA sequence: TGTGCCAGCAGCTTGGTTGACTTCTCTGGAAACACCATATATTTT.

This clone showed up just a few times. This chain connects TRBV4-2 to TRBJ2-2; perhaps TRBD1 as D (6 bases). The CDR3 has 16 amino acids. Trimming pared 1 base from V and 0 bases from J, leaving 9 bases between. Germline V gene lookup returns CDR1 LGHNA and CDR2 YNFKEQ. The DNA for the CDR3 is TGTGCCAGCAGCCAAGTTCCAGGGGCGAACACCGGGGAGCTGTTTTTT. This gives the protein CASSQVPGANTGELFF.

This clone was seen once. This sequence joins TRBV5-1 and TRBJ1-4; 8 bases are a match to TRBD1. With 2 bases clipped from V and 4 bases from J, the junction kept 7 bases outside the gene matches. The CDR3 runs 16 residues. CDR1 and CDR2 from the germline V gene are SGHRS and YFSETQ. CDR3 coding DNA: TGCGCCAGCAGCTTTGGGACAGGTAGAGGTAATGAAAAACTGTTTTTT. Translation: CASSFGTGRGNEKLFF.

This chain uses TRBV11-1 with TRBJ1-6; possibly TRBD1 for D (6 bases). Germline lookup yields CDR1 SGHAT and CDR2 FQDESV (reference sequence). The CDR3 is made up of 14 amino acids. V shed 1 base and J shed 7 bases, with 8 bases lying between them. CDR3 coding DNA: TGTGCCAGCAGCTTAGACAGGGAGAATTCACCCCTCCACTTT. Amino acids: CASSLDRENSPLHF.

The CDR3 DNA reads TGTGCCAGCAGCCCCACAGGGGCCGAAAAACTGTTTTTT. Translation gives CASSPTGAEKLFF. The chain is built from TRBV5-6 and TRBJ1-4; 7 bases match TRBD1. The V and J ends lost 4 bases and 8 bases, in that order; junction bases with no gene match: 5. This CDR3 is 13 amino acids long. Germline assignment: CDR1 SGHDT and CDR2 YYEEEE.